Below, 5 T cell receptor beta chains from the same sample are listed, as sequenced in a study of shared clonotypes between healthy human individuals. Generated by immunoSEQ multiplex PCR, the TCRdb table keeps only in-frame clones and is missing some. The sample carries about 1.1 million clones, about 84% recorded once. The material sequenced was memory CD4+ T cells from PBMCs. Subset reported: CD45RA-negative fraction. Every receptor here comes from a man aged 18 to 30 in good health. Some clones in this sample may be carry-over from other donors' samples.

This clone has just one count. V is TRBV6-6 and J is TRBJ1-2; TRBD1 agrees at 12 bases. Germline-derived CDR1 and CDR2 are MNHNY and SVGAGI (reference sequence). The CDR3 contains 16 residues. V lost 6 bases, J lost 8 bases, and 13 bases stayed unmatched. CDR3: CASSLIPGQGAWGYTF. CDR3 coding DNA: TGTGCCAGCAGCCTTATTCCGGGACAGGGGGCATGGGGCTACACCTTC.

The CDR3 loop reads CASSQVDRGGGELFF. CDR3 nucleotides: TGCGCCAGCAGCCAAGTCGACAGGGGTGGGGGGGAGCTGTTTTTT. This chain uses TRBV4-1 with TRBJ2-2, with TRBD1 identical over 8 bases. Germline trimming cut 1 base from V and 8 bases from J; bases unmatched to any gene: 6. This CDR3 contains 15 residues. Looked up from germline, CDR1 is MGHRA and CDR2 is YSYEKL.

This clone occurred a few times. Other DNA sequences of this sample code for an identical CDR3. This sequence joins TRBV19 and TRBJ1-1, with a weak D call TRBD1 (6 bases). The CDR3 consists of 13 residues. Germline lookup yields CDR1 LNHDA and CDR2 SQIVND (reference sequence). Between the trimmed V and J ends, which lost 7 bases and 1 base, there was a span of 10 bases. Here the CDR3 reads CASIPQGNTEAFF. The CDR3 DNA reads as TGTGCCAGTATCCCACAGGGGAACACTGAAGCTTTCTTT.

The chain has TRBV27 and TRBJ1-1; D perhaps matches TRBD1 (6 bases). V lost 5 bases and J lost 5, with 12 bases in between. Germline CDR1 MNHEY, CDR2 SMNVEV (reference sequence). The CDR3 consists of 13 residues. CDR3 in DNA: TGTGCCAGCAGTCTACAGGGTTGGACTGAAGCTTTCTTT. It yields the protein CASSLQGWTEAFF.

The chain is built from TRBV30 and TRBJ1-3; D is perhaps TRBD1 (5 bases). V lost 4 bases, J lost 0 bases, and 7 bases lay in between. The CDR3 is made up of 13 amino acids. Germline V gives CDR1 GTSNPN, CDR2 SVGIG (reference sequence). The CDR3 nucleotides read TGTGCCTGGACAGGGCACTCTGGAAACACCATATATTTT. This sequence encodes CAWTGHSGNTIYF.